The subject of this entry is one T cell receptor beta chain. This receptor's antigen is unknown. Base qualities are not provided; no much larger clone lies one nucleotide away. The cohort was made up of about 610 healthy bone marrow donors. Cohort members were all nominally healthy when sampled, although unrecorded immune exposures were likely present. Of the 690 or so cohort members, 289 had positive CMV serostatus and 352 had negative CMV serostatus, and CMV serostatus was not recorded for the donor. A peripheral blood sample was provided by each donor, and peripheral blood mononuclear cells were used for TCR beta sequencing. The Qiagen DNeasy Blood Extraction Kit was used to extract genomic DNA from the blood cell samples. The entry originates in a study of cytomegalovirus exposure and HLA in healthy donors (dated by TCRdb to the late 2010s). For context, the study as a whole: In an earlier analysis of 587 of the donors, approximately 260 Gb of sequence data and 100 million or so unique TCR beta sequences from about 190 million T cells were reported. Every discovery cohort repertoire had been produced on one sequencing platform. A separate validation cohort of roughly 130 different subjects was used in addition to the approximately 610-subject first cohort. Donor age, sex, ethnicity and CMV serostatus were compiled alongside the repertoire data. Among about 410 genotyped donors of the cohort, an average of approximately 240,000 unique TCR beta nucleotide sequences was sequenced per donor, of which approximately 18% were non-productive. The T cell repertoires of 700 or so subjects were profiled by immunosequencing and related to cytomegalovirus serostatus. Roughly 5 DR-DQ haplotypes were handled as single units for association and clustering, since linkage in the cohort was strong. Typing coverage differed by locus: A, B, C, DRB1 and DQB1 were typed in roughly 629-630 donors, DQA1 in approximately 520, DPA1 in 600 to 610, and DPB1 in about 450. The study was designed to test whether signatures of past pathogen exposure could be identified by cataloging public T cell receptors. Roughly 290 gigabases of sequencing data and around 90 million unique TCR sequences made up an early release that covered about 640 HLA-typed donors. In a later genetic analysis, genome-wide SNP genotypes for about 65% of the roughly 670 donors were used, and that subset was treated as a discovery cohort. Rather than drawing on any new phenotypic data, the later analysis identified candidate immune exposures from TCR beta sequences and the way those sequences occurred across donors. Of the 350 to 400 genotyped donors, 65% to 90% fell in the genetic ancestry cluster associated with self-reported Caucasian donors. An earlier analysis of around 580 of the donors used high-throughput TCR beta sequencing to judge whether each TCR beta V gene segment behaved as functional or pseudogenic. High-throughput TCR immunosequencing, statistical association of individual TCRs with disease status, and machine learning were combined to predict cytomegalovirus infection status. Both class I and class II loci were covered by HLA typing, at four-digit resolution. To study patterns of TCR occurrence, a later analysis re-analyzed previously published TCR beta repertoires from several hundred donors and added high-resolution HLA genotyping. General study outcomes and caveats: In a later analysis, HLA-associated TCR beta chains showed more clonal expansion and lower generation probabilities than non-associated chains that were equally common. In a later analysis, TCR association rates were found to vary across HLA loci, with the most associated TCRs seen for DRB1 alleles and the fewest for HLA-C alleles. The presence/absence analyses assumed that sequencing depth was roughly uniform across donors, and that assumption may not be true. In vitro tests confirmed that a few of the cytomegalovirus-associated TCR beta chains recognize cytomegalovirus antigens. A later analysis reported that several top co-occurrence clusters appeared linked to parvovirus B19, influenza, CMV and Epstein-Barr virus. It was suggested by the authors that the approach could potentially be generalized to other disease states and immunological phenotypes. Across donors, most TCR sequences were observed very rarely, whereas some public TCRs were present in many individuals. A further reported finding was that TCR beta sequences accurately predicted the HLA-A and HLA-B alleles for most subjects in the first cohort. The classifier was reported to diagnose cytomegalovirus status with high specificity and sensitivity in both the original and validation cohorts. According to a later analysis, most CMV-associated TCR beta chains appeared to be HLA-restricted, and the HLA associations seemed to be driven largely by CMV exposure. At a false discovery rate of 0.05, a later analysis linked under 20,000 TCR beta sequences to specific HLA alleles. Because some donors lacked HLA typing at each locus, the association tests relied only on the typed subset. Linkage disequilibrium might explain the correlated functional status among segregating V segments, but an unknown experimental factor could not be excluded. The only immune exposure information available for the cohort was CMV serostatus. Only TCR beta chains were sequenced in this cohort, and the absence of alpha or paired-chain data limited detectable features. Because the 87-base-pair reads could not distinguish some IMGT-functional V segments, including TRBV6-2 and TRBV6-3, those segments were excluded. Approximately 16 rarely observed V segments, including chromosome 9 orphons, were excluded from the earlier analysis of several hundred of the donors because counts were too low. In a later genetic analysis, fewer N-insertions in productive TCRs were reported among donors in an Asian-associated ancestry cluster than the roughly 640-donor mean. In a later genetic analysis, a missense DCLRE1C variant was associated with V-gene and J-gene trimming of TCR beta chains, and the association was replicated in an independent cohort. Strong co-occurrence of HLA alleles, especially DR and DQ, made assigning TCR associations to individual alleles difficult. A cluster of highly shared sequence variants was judged likely to represent a technical artifact of the sequencing pipeline. The study listed over 150 TCR beta chains as associated with cytomegalovirus. In an earlier analysis of about 600 of the donors, most TCR beta V segments appeared in productive rearrangements about 90% or about 30% of the time, broadly matching IMGT annotations.

Trimming leaves V shorter by 4 bases and J shorter by 4 bases, with the junction holding 4 bases beyond the gene matches. Measured from the cysteine to the phenylalanine, the CDR3 is 14 residues long. The read is trimmed to its CDR3 DNA, 42 bases read in frame from base 1. CDR1 and CDR2 are drawn from the germline V gene: SGDLS, YYNGEE. Library creation used the immunoSEQ multiplex PCR assay. For the multiplex PCR, a mixture combining 60 forward primers for TCR Vbeta segments and 13 reverse primers for TCR Jbeta segments was used. Amplification of the CDR3 region of rearranged TCR beta genes was performed with a multiplex PCR assay on genomic DNA. Amplified TCR beta libraries were sequenced as 87-base-pair reads on the Illumina HiSeq System. On the authors' methods: In a later analysis, some 80 million unique TCR beta chains were counted across the approximately 640 repertoires, and around 11 million of these chains were shared by at least two donors. Raw reads were error-corrected and collapsed into unique sequences by a nearest-neighbor algorithm in which closely related sequences were merged to remove PCR and sequencing errors. Alignment of CDR3 sequences to IMGT reference sequences was used to assign V, D and J gene segments. For a sequence to be retained, a match of at least six nucleotides was required to both a V gene segment and a J gene segment. Rearrangements were classified as productive when the CDR3 lacked stop codons and remained in frame with V and J, and all other rearrangements were classified as non-productive. Following IMGT convention, CDR3 was defined as the stretch from the second conserved V-encoded cysteine up to the conserved J-encoded phenylalanine. Sequences without an unambiguous match to a single V gene segment were excluded from the earlier analysis of a few hundred of the donors. An earlier analysis of 587 of the donors called V segments functional above 56.7% productive rearrangements and segregating when the between-donor standard deviation exceeded 5%. A statistical classification framework was developed to diagnose cytomegalovirus status using the catalog of TCR beta chain sequences. V and J gene assignment, in a later analysis, came from comparing TCR nucleotide sequences with IMGT/GENE-DB human TR gene sequences. Using the TCRdist pipeline, a later analysis assigned CDR3 sequences along with most-parsimonious VDJ recombination scenarios. In a later analysis, each TCR beta chain was defined by its CDR3 amino acid sequence together with its V-gene family, and reads lacking a unique V-gene family were excluded. To address suspected cross-contamination and a sequencing artifact, a later analysis removed over 500 highly shared, low-generation-probability nucleotide sequences. For each public chain, a later analysis derived a clonal expansion index from normalized ranks of inferred template counts within each repertoire. In a later analysis, generation probabilities were computed with a VDJ recombination model fitted to out-of-frame rearrangements, and the resulting probabilities were checked against IGoR. In a later analysis, TCR-TCR, TCR-HLA and TCR-CMV co-occurrence was scored with hypergeometric tests, and a repertoire-size bias correction was applied to TCR pairs. In a later analysis, false discovery rates were estimated by permuting HLA or CMV assignments 20 times. In a later analysis, co-occurring TCRs were grouped using DBSCAN, and TCRdist sequence similarity was added for clustering within HLA-allele-positive subsets. For co-occurrence clustering, repertoires with fewer than 30,000 or more than 120,000 public chains were excluded, along with a handful of repertoires with anomalous nucleotide sharing. As stored in TCRdb, this immuneACCESS dataset retains in-frame rearrangements with V and J assigned. A fraction of the clones does not appear; measured against another copy, unresolved V genes explain less than half of the discrepancy, and the remainder lacks a known reason. The D gene and trimming were derived from the DNA, and the V and J assignments and clone size from that table. This sample lists about 140,000 clones; roughly four fifths were detected once. Under 15% of the sample is taken by the ten largest.

The chain uses TRBV9 and TRBJ2-7; 11 bases in between match TRBD2. The sequence was obtained from a human donor in good health. Sequencing was performed on PBMCs. The bases are TGTGCCAGCAGCCTAGCGGGGGGCGGTTACGAGCAGTACTTC. It specifies CASSLAGGGYEQYF.